This TCR beta chain came from a study of blood T cells in healthy people across ages. Donors each provided about 9.5 milliliters of peripheral blood. RNA extraction gave at least 5.5 micrograms of total RNA per sample. General study results and limits: Both higher diversity and more naive CD4+ cells marked long-lived donors when set against aged donors. PBMCs went unsorted, and a conclusive naive versus antigen-experienced comparison was therefore prevented.

The trim removed 6 bases at V and 8 bases at J, leaving 15 bases unmatched. The germline V gene encodes CDR1 KGHSH and CDR2 LQKENI. This CDR3 spans 15 amino acids. Combining a sample-barcoded 5' primer with a J-beta primer mix, a second PCR ran for 7 to 11 cycles. TCRdb redid the calling of the 5' RACE reads with MiXCR, one entry per CDR3 protein. The top ten hold approximately 23% of the sample, which has approximately 770,000 distinct CDR3 sequences, 55% to 75% seen once. As to this clonotype: Its antigen is still unknown.

Sequencing input: blood. The chain employs TRBV18 and TRBJ1-2; the match to TRBD1 covers 7 bases. This receptor was taken from a man between 25 and 39 years old in good health. CDR3: CASSAEQGQSRGYTF. The CDR3 DNA sequence: TGTGCCAGCTCCGCCGAACAGGGGCAATCGCGGGGCTACACCTTC. Complete variable domain (other parts from reference TRBV18 and TRBJ1-2): NAGVMQNPRHLVRRRGQEARLRCSPMKGHSHVYWYRQLPEEGLKFMVYLQKENIIDESGMPKERFSAEFPKEGPSILRIQQVVRGDSAAYFCASSAEQGQSRGYTFGSGTRLTVV.